The 28 T cell receptor beta chains reported below all come from one sample, sequenced in a study of T-cell reconstitution after alpha-beta-depleted transplantation in children. Library preparation (for TCRbeta) was performed with unique molecular identifiers. TCRdb processed the PCR reads anew with MiXCR; each CDR3 protein has one entry. Seen here are about 470,000 distinct CDR3 sequences, over 40% observed once, and the top ten hold under 30%. The sequencing used PBMCs, collected before TCRalphabeta/CD19-depleted stem cell transplant. These receptors all come from a girl aged 2-10 years with aplastic anemia, due to receive a stem cell transplant.

The gene calls are TRBV10-3 and TRBJ2-7; maybe TRBD2 (5 bases). Germline values: CDR1 ENHRY, CDR2 SYGVKD. Trimming shortened V by 4 bases and J by 4 bases, and 8 bases separated the two germline ends. The CDR3 contains 12 residues. CDR3 region: CAISATRYEQYF. The CDR3 region has the DNA TGTGCCATCAGTGCCACTAGATACGAGCAGTACTTC.

This clonotype came up many times. The chain uses TRBV10-2 and TRBJ2-3; D unclear. The CDR3 is made up of 12 amino acids. Looked up from germline, CDR1 is WSHSY and CDR2 is SAAADI. V gave up 0 bases and J gave up 5 bases, with 3 bases separating them. CDR3 sequence reads: CASSESGDTQYF. CDR3 bases: TGCGCCAGCAGTGAGTCGGGAGATACGCAGTATTTT.

V is TRBV6-5 and J is TRBJ2-2, with 14 positions matching TRBD2. There are 18 residues in the CDR3. Germline trimming cut 4 bases from V and 4 bases from J; bases unmatched to any gene: 8. The germline V gene has CDR1 MNHEY and CDR2 SVGAGI. Here the CDR3 DNA reads TGTGCCAGCAGTTCCAGACTAGCGGGAGGGGCGGGCACCGGGGAGCTGTTTTTT. Translated, it gives CASSSRLAGGAGTGELFF.

The chain uses TRBV5-1 and TRBJ2-7; 9 nucleotides match TRBD1. Germline lookup yields CDR1 SGHRS and CDR2 YFSETQ. Losses at the gene ends were 1 base for V and 4 bases for J; bases not matched to a gene: 6. The CDR3 length is 15 residues. The CDR3 DNA reads TGCGCCAGCAGCTTGATAACGGGACAGGGATACGAGCAGTACTTC. Protein: CASSLITGQGYEQYF.

This clonotype came up many times. The genes are TRBV2 and TRBJ1-2, with 10 nucleotides matching TRBD1. With 4 bases clipped from V and 0 bases from J, the junction kept 2 bases outside the gene matches. Germline loops: CDR1 SNHLY, CDR2 FYNNEI. The CDR3 is made up of 15 amino acids. The CDR3 region is CASSGGQGANYGYTF. The CDR3 DNA reads as TGTGCCAGCAGTGGTGGACAGGGGGCTAACTATGGCTACACCTTC. Full variable domain (remainder filled in from reference TRBV2 and TRBJ1-2): EPEVTQTPSHQVTQMGQEVILRCVPISNHLYFYWYRQILGQKVEFLVSFYNNEISEKSEIFDDQFSVERPDGSNFTLKIRSTKLEDSAMYFCASSGGQGANYGYTFGSGTRLTVV.

The J gene is TRBJ2-1, the V gene TRBV6-2 or TRBV6-3; 9 nucleotides agree with TRBD2. The germline CDR1 and CDR2 sequences are MNHEY and SVGEGT. With 0 bases clipped from V and 3 bases from J, the junction kept 3 bases outside the gene matches. This CDR3 region has 16 residues. CDR3 sequence: CASSYSSREGYNEQFF. The CDR3 nucleotides are TGTGCCAGCAGTTACTCTTCGCGGGAGGGCTACAATGAGCAGTTCTTC.

This clonotype was counted ten times or more. For the CDR3, the DNA is TGTGCCAGCACGGGGACTAGCGGGTCCCCCGGGGAGCTGTTTTTT. This translates into CASTGTSGSPGELFF. The chain links TRBV9 to TRBJ2-2; 12 bases are shared with TRBD2. CDR1 is SGDLS and CDR2 is YYNGEE in the germline V gene. This CDR3 has 15 residues. V dropped 6 bases and J dropped 6; count of bases not matched to a gene: 6.

Within the sample, this clonotype is medium-sized. The chain combines TRBV20-1 with TRBJ2-1; 8 nucleotides line up with TRBD1. V was clipped by 4 bases and J by 9 bases; unmatched bases: 8. Germline V gene sequence: CDR1 DFQATT, CDR2 SNEGSKA (reference sequence). This CDR3 is 13 amino acids long. The CDR3 DNA follows: TGCAGTGCTACGGACAGGGAGACGGGTGAGCAGTTCTTC. Translated: CSATDRETGEQFF.

V is TRBV6-1 and J is TRBJ1-4; D may be TRBD1 (6 bases). The CDR3 contains 15 residues. Germline CDR1 MNHNS, CDR2 SASEGT. V gave up 6 bases and J gave up 7 bases, with 18 bases separating them. CDR3 sequence: CASRADRRIGEKLFF. CDR3 bases: TGTGCCAGCAGGGCGGACAGACGCATCGGTGAAAAACTGTTTTTT.

This clonotype was picked up a small number of times. The V gene is TRBV20-1, the J gene TRBJ2-5; D is unclear. CDR3 length equals 12 residues. Germline lookup yields CDR1 DFQATT and CDR2 SNEGSKA (reference sequence). V was cut by 7 bases and J by 4 bases, with 13 bases left in between. CDR3 in DNA: TGCAGTGGCGGATTGGGCCTAGAGACCCAGTACTTC. As protein: CSGGLGLETQYF.

The chain carries TRBV29-1 and TRBJ1-5, with D possibly TRBD1 on 5 matching bases. CDR1 is SQVTM and CDR2 is ANQGSEA in the germline V gene. There are 13 residues in the CDR3. V lost 6 bases, J lost 2 bases, and 11 bases lay in between. The CDR3 DNA reads TGCAGCGTGGGAGGACACGGCAATCAGCCCCAGCATTTT. This encodes CSVGGHGNQPQHF. Supplemented by reference TRBV29-1 and TRBJ1-5, the full variable domain reads SAVISQKPSRDICQRGTSLTIQCQVDSQVTMMFWYRQQPGQSLTLIATANQGSEATYESGFVIDKFPISRPNLTFSTLTVSNMSPEDSSIYLCSVGGHGNQPQHFGDGTRLSIL.

This clonotype has just a few counts. This chain links TRBV20-1 with TRBJ2-3; TRBD2 aligns across 9 bases. CDR3 length: 18 amino acids. Germline V gene lookup returns CDR1 DFQATT and CDR2 SNEGSKA (reference sequence). V lost 6 bases, J lost 2 bases, and 18 bases stayed unmatched. The CDR3 here is CSAKGGMGLAGTTDTQYF. The CDR3 DNA is TGCAGTGCGAAAGGGGGAATGGGCCTAGCGGGAACCACAGATACGCAGTATTTT.

This clonotype was observed a handful of times. The gene calls are TRBV4-1 and TRBJ2-7; possibly TRBD1 for D (6 bases). The length of the CDR3 is 14 residues. Germline V gene sequence: CDR1 MGHRA, CDR2 YSYEKL. The ends were cut back, 0 bases at V and 4 bases at J, with 10 bases in the middle. The CDR3 here is CASSQEKDSYEQYF. CDR3 nucleotide sequence: TGCGCCAGCAGCCAAGAAAAGGACAGTTACGAGCAGTACTTC.

This chain links TRBV27 with TRBJ2-7; tentative D call: TRBD2 (6 bases). V lost 6 bases, J lost 6 bases, and 15 bases lay in between. The CDR3 runs 13 residues. Germline values: CDR1 MNHEY, CDR2 SMNVEV (reference sequence). Here the CDR3 reads CASRAGGGSEQYF. The CDR3 DNA sequence: TGTGCCAGCAGGGCCGGGGGAGGCTCCGAGCAGTACTTC.

The chain carries TRBV5-1 and TRBJ2-1; D is tentatively TRBD1 or TRBD2 (7 bases each). Trimming stripped 4 bases from V and 9 bases from J, with 20 bases between. The CDR3 spans 15 residues. The germline V gene has CDR1 SGHRS and CDR2 YFSETQ. The CDR3 here is CASSPWTGGEGEQFF. CDR3 bases: TGCGCCAGCAGCCCATGGACAGGCGGGGAGGGTGAGCAGTTCTTC.

The chain combines TRBV5-1 with TRBJ2-4; D perhaps matches TRBD1 (6 bases). Deletions cut 4 bases from V and 1 base from J, with 15 bases between. Germline-derived CDR1 and CDR2 are SGHRS and YFSETQ. This CDR3 has 16 residues. In DNA, the CDR3 is TGCGCCAGCAGCCCTACAGGGTTGAGGGCCAAAAACATTCAGTACTTC. It specifies CASSPTGLRAKNIQYF. Filled out from reference TRBV5-1 and TRBJ2-4, the complete variable domain reads KAGVTQTPRYLIKTRGQQVTLSCSPISGHRSVSWYQQTPGQGLQFLFEYFSETQRNKGNFPGRFSGRQFSNSRSEMNVSTLELGDSALYLCASSPTGLRAKNIQYFGAGTRLSVL.

The chain links TRBV20-1 to TRBJ2-1; TRBD2 matches 15 bases. The CDR3 consists of 22 residues. Germline values: CDR1 DFQATT, CDR2 SNEGSKA (reference sequence). After removal of 0 bases from V and 2 bases from J, the junction contained 17 bases not matched to a gene. The CDR3 nucleotides are TGCAGTGCTAGAGAACCTCGAATCAGGACTAGCGGGAGGGCCGAGCCCTACAATGAGCAGTTCTTC. Its translation: CSAREPRIRTSGRAEPYNEQFF.

This clonotype was observed at least ten times. This rearrangement joins TRBV2 to TRBJ2-7, with 7 bases fitting TRBD1. Looked up from germline, CDR1 is SNHLY and CDR2 is FYNNEI. With 8 bases clipped from V and 2 bases from J, the junction kept 0 bases outside the gene matches. This CDR3 has 11 residues. CDR3 coding DNA: TGTGCCAGCGGGACAGCCTACGAGCAGTACTTC. Its protein is CASGTAYEQYF.

A few counts support this clonotype. The chain is built from TRBV6-1 and TRBJ2-5; tentative D call: TRBD2 (5 bases). The CDR3 extends over 15 amino acids. Germline CDR1 MNHNS, CDR2 SASEGT. V was cut by 6 bases and J by 5 bases, with 19 bases left in between. CDR3: CASSPTAFRGETQYF. The CDR3 DNA follows: TGTGCCAGCAGCCCCACAGCATTTAGAGGGGAGACCCAGTACTTC.

This clonotype was counted a few times. This sequence joins TRBV28 and TRBJ2-4; 9 bases fit TRBD2. CDR1 is MDHEN, CDR2 SYDVKM, per germline. V trimming: 3 bases; J trimming: 9 bases; junction bases outside the gene matches: 12. The CDR3 length is 16 residues. CDR3 coding DNA: TGTGCCAGCAGTTTGCGGGAGGGCCCGAAACTTACCATTCAGTACTTC. It translates to CASSLREGPKLTIQYF.

At least ten counts were recorded for this clonotype. This chain uses TRBV2 with TRBJ2-1; tentatively, D is TRBD1 (6 bases). Germline V gene data show CDR1 as SNHLY and CDR2 as FYNNEI. The ends were cut back, 7 bases at V and 5 bases at J, with 18 bases in the middle. This CDR3 region has 15 residues. This chain's CDR3 is CASTRRGHRDNEQFF. Here the CDR3 DNA reads TGTGCCAGCACCAGAAGGGGACACAGGGACAATGAGCAGTTCTTC.

This clonotype has only one observation. CDR3 amino acids: CSARDPGQGEKLFF. In nucleotides, the CDR3 is TGCAGTGCTAGAGACCCGGGACAGGGAGAAAAACTGTTTTTT. The V call is TRBV20-1, the J call TRBJ1-4, with 9 bases matching TRBD1. With 0 bases clipped from V and 8 bases from J, the junction kept 4 bases outside the gene matches. Germline V gives CDR1 DFQATT, CDR2 SNEGSKA (reference sequence). This CDR3 has 14 residues.

This clonotype has at least ten counts. The chain carries TRBV5-1 and TRBJ2-5; D possibly uses TRBD1 or TRBD2 (5 bases each). Trimming removed 3 bases at V and 5 bases at J, with 11 bases between. The CDR3 runs to 13 residues. CDR1 is SGHRS, CDR2 YFSETQ, per germline. The CDR3 nucleotides read TGCGCCAGCAGCTCCCCGGGGCTGGAGACCCAGTACTTC. This translates into CASSSPGLETQYF.

The chain has TRBV14 and TRBJ2-5, with 9 bases aligning to TRBD2. The CDR3 runs to 15 residues. In germline, CDR1 is SGHDN, CDR2 FVKESK. With 5 bases clipped from V and 5 bases from J, the junction kept 9 bases outside the gene matches. The CDR3 nucleotides read TGTGCCAGCAGCTCTAGCGGGATACCTGGGGAGACCCAGTACTTC. Protein sequence: CASSSSGIPGETQYF.

CDR3 sequence reads: CASSTGYRNEQFF. The CDR3 bases are TGTGCCAGCAGCACGGGCTATCGGAATGAGCAGTTCTTC. The V and J genes are TRBV6-2 or TRBV6-3 and TRBJ2-1; D gene ambiguous. The CDR3 sequence is 13 residues long. V shed 6 bases and J shed 7 bases, with 13 bases lying between them. Germline CDR1 reads MNHEY; CDR2 reads SVGEGT.

The J gene is TRBJ2-7, the V gene TRBV29-1, with 9 bases identical to TRBD2. This CDR3 contains 13 residues. V was clipped by 4 bases and J by 4 bases; unmatched bases: 5. Germline CDR1 is SQVTM and CDR2 is ANQGSEA. Here the CDR3 DNA reads TGCAGCGTTGGTCTAGCGGGACGTTACGAGCAGTACTTC. Translating it yields CSVGLAGRYEQYF.

This clonotype was observed many times. The J gene is TRBJ1-1, the V gene TRBV7-2; a possible D gene is TRBD1 (6 bases). The CDR3 is made up of 14 amino acids. Germline V gene data show CDR1 as SGHTA and CDR2 as FQGNSA. Deletions cut 4 bases from V and 6 bases from J, with 15 bases between. The CDR3 spells CASSSSFRGPEAFF. CDR3 bases: TGTGCCAGCAGCTCATCTTTCAGGGGTCCTGAAGCTTTCTTT.

This chain uses TRBV20-1 with TRBJ2-7, with 14 bases fitting TRBD2. The CDR3 loop spans 13 amino acids. In germline, CDR1 is DFQATT, CDR2 SNEGSKA (reference sequence). Germline trimming cut 5 bases from V and 9 bases from J; bases unmatched to any gene: 6. CDR3: CSARLAGGPWQYF. The DNA for the CDR3 is TGCAGTGCTCGACTAGCGGGAGGGCCCTGGCAGTACTTC.